This T cell receptor (beta chain) was retrieved from a study of blood T cells in healthy people across ages. Study-level results: Older age went with lower TCR beta diversity per million T cells, in a roughly linear way.

This clonotype was seen more than once but under ten times. No antigen is known for it. A sample-barcoded 5' primer and a J-beta primer mix were used in a second PCR of roughly 6 to 12 cycles. In TCRdb, the 5' RACE reads were re-called with MiXCR into one record per CDR3 protein. This repertoire shows 1.5 million to 2 million distinct CDR3 sequences, 25% to 30% found once; its top ten account for about 7.7%. Specimen: blood. The receptor's source is a woman in her twenties or thirties in good health.

The chain's CDR3 is CASSAPNIPYGYTF. The CDR3 DNA sequence: TGCGCCAGCAGCGCCCCGAATATTCCCTATGGCTACACCTTC. The chain joins TRBV4-3 to TRBJ1-2; D unclear. This CDR3 is 14 amino acids long. Germline V gene sequence: CDR1 LGHNA, CDR2 YSLEER. V lost 5 bases to trimming and J lost 4 bases, with 14 bases between them.